The 21 T cell receptor beta chains given below trace back to one sample, sequenced in a study of CD8 T cells in Susac syndrome. Roughly 0.45 to 1 ug RNA was reverse transcribed with random hexamers. TCRdb reanalysed the immunoSEQ multiplex PCR reads using MiXCR and keeps one entry per CDR3 protein. In the table there are more than 65,000 distinct CDR3 sequences, more than 85% of which are singletons. Sequencing input: CD8+ T cells from PBMCs. The origin of the receptors is a human donor in good health.

V and J are TRBV10-2 and TRBJ2-7; D is uncertain. From germline, CDR1 is WSHSY and CDR2 SAAADI. V was trimmed by 6 bases and J by 0 bases, leaving 15 bases between them. CDR3 length: 15 amino acids. The CDR3 DNA reads TGCGCCAGCAGGTCCTCCGGGCGGCCCTCCTACGAGCAGTACTTC. This sequence encodes CASRSSGRPSYEQYF.

This clonotype showed up just once. V and J are TRBV20-1 and TRBJ1-5; D remains ambiguous. The ends were cut back, 0 bases at V and 0 bases at J, with 18 bases in the middle. Germline V CDR1 and CDR2: DFQATT, SNEGSKA (reference sequence). This CDR3 has 18 amino acids. The DNA for the CDR3 is TGCAGTGCTAGAGATCGGAGTCAGGTGGATCTTAGCAATCAGCCCCAGCATTTT. Translated, it gives CSARDRSQVDLSNQPQHF.

The chain is built from TRBV7-9 and TRBJ2-7; D may be TRBD1 (6 bases). The CDR3 consists of 15 residues. Per germline, CDR1 SEHNR and CDR2 FQNEAQ (reference sequence). Deletions cut 7 bases from V and 1 base from J, with 17 bases between. Written as DNA, the CDR3 is TGTGCCAGCACCGAGGGGGACATCAATTCCTACGAGCAGTACTTC. Its protein product is CASTEGDINSYEQYF.

The chain has TRBV13 and TRBJ2-7; weak D call: TRBD2 (6 bases). V was clipped by 5 bases and J by 4 bases, with 12 bases between them. CDR1 and CDR2 from the germline V gene are PRHDT and FYEKMQ (reference sequence). The CDR3 extends over 13 amino acids. Here the CDR3 reads CASSPQGRYEQYF. The CDR3 nucleotides are TGTGCCAGCAGCCCCCAAGGGAGGTACGAGCAGTACTTC.

The chain links TRBV7-6 to TRBJ2-5, with 8 bases matching TRBD2. The germline gives CDR1 SGHVS, CDR2 FNYEAQ. V lost 6 bases, J lost 6 bases, and 12 bases stayed unmatched. The CDR3 is made up of 15 amino acids. CDR3: CASRSLAGWGQTQYF. CDR3 nucleotides: TGTGCCAGCAGGTCTCTAGCGGGTTGGGGGCAGACCCAGTACTTC.

This clonotype was seen only once. This chain links TRBV27 with TRBJ2-7; 7 bases agree with TRBD1. The CDR3 loop spans 13 amino acids. Germline V CDR1 and CDR2: MNHEY, SMNVEV (reference sequence). The V and J ends lost 3 bases and 1 base, in that order; junction bases with no gene match: 0. CDR3 in amino acids: CASSFRGSYEQYV. Here the CDR3 DNA reads TGTGCCAGCAGTTTCAGGGGGTCCTACGAGCAGTACGTC.

CDR3 DNA sequence: TGTGCCTGGAGCCGGGACAACAGAAACATTCAGTACTTC. It translates to CAWSRDNRNIQYF. The rearrangement links TRBV30 to TRBJ2-4, with D possibly TRBD1 on 6 matching bases. The V end lost 3 bases, the J end lost 6 bases, and 12 bases lay between the germline ends. CDR3 length equals 13 residues. Looked up from germline, CDR1 is GTSNPN and CDR2 is SVGIG (reference sequence).

This clonotype appeared a single time. The chain combines TRBV14 with TRBJ2-3, with D unclear. Germline V CDR1 and CDR2: SGHDN, FVKESK. The CDR3 spans 14 residues. Deletions cut 3 bases from V and 7 bases from J, with 14 bases between. Here the CDR3 DNA reads TGTGCCAGCAGCCAGCGGTCCAGACCGTATACGCAGTATTTT. Translated: CASSQRSRPYTQYF.

In nucleotides, the CDR3 is TGTGCCAGCAGTAAAACTAGCGGGAGACACAATGAGCAGTTCTTC. The encoded protein is CASSKTSGRHNEQFF. The rearrangement links TRBV28 to TRBJ2-1; 11 bases align to TRBD2. V trimming: 5 bases; J trimming: 5 bases; junction bases outside the gene matches: 5. The CDR3 consists of 15 residues. Per germline, CDR1 MDHEN and CDR2 SYDVKM.

This clonotype was detected only a few times. This chain connects TRBV6-5 to TRBJ2-5; tentative D call: TRBD1 (6 bases). Trimming removed 3 bases from V and 5 bases from J, with 7 bases in between. The CDR3 sequence is 12 residues long. Germline V lookup: CDR1 MNHEY, CDR2 SVGAGI. Here the CDR3 DNA reads TGTGCCAGCAGTTATACAGGGGAGACCCAGTACTTC. As protein: CASSYTGETQYF.

The V call is TRBV6-5, the J call TRBJ2-7, with a tentative D call TRBD1 (6 bases). The CDR3 has 13 residues. The germline V and J ends were trimmed by 5 bases and 3 bases, with 11 bases remaining between them. Looked up from germline, CDR1 is MNHEY and CDR2 is SVGAGI. The CDR3 reads CASSAGQYYEQYV. In DNA, the CDR3 is TGTGCCAGCAGTGCTGGACAGTACTACGAGCAGTACGTC.

This chain links TRBV19 with TRBJ2-3, with TRBD2 identical over 11 bases. The CDR3 contains 15 residues. The V segment lost 6 bases and the J segment 10 bases; nucleotides outside the gene matches: 12. Germline V gene data show CDR1 as LNHDA and CDR2 as SQIVND (reference sequence). The CDR3 DNA is TGTGCCAGTAGCCCCCGGACTAGCGGGCCTTCGGCGCAGTATTTT. Translating it yields CASSPRTSGPSAQYF. Combining the CDR3 with reference TRBV19 and TRBJ2-3 gives the whole variable domain DGGITQSPKYLFRKEGQNVTLSCEQNLNHDAMYWYRQDPGQGLRLIYYSQIVNDFQKGDIAEGYSVSREKKESFPLTVTSAQKNPTAFYLCASSPRTSGPSAQYFGPGTRLTVL.

The V and J genes are TRBV2 and TRBJ2-2; the match to TRBD2 covers 8 bases. V was pared by 6 bases and J by 5 bases, with 8 bases of the junction left unmatched. The CDR3 covers 15 residues. The germline CDR1 and CDR2 sequences are SNHLY and FYNNEI. The CDR3 sequence is CASSGLAPSTGELFF. DNA of the CDR3: TGTGCCAGCAGCGGACTAGCCCCCTCGACCGGGGAGCTGTTTTTT.

The V call is TRBV23-1, the J call TRBJ2-7; the D gene is possibly TRBD2 (5 bases). TRBV23-1 is an open reading frame, and its role is uncertain. The length of the CDR3 is 14 residues. Trimming cost V 0 bases and J 4 bases, with 10 bases left between them. This chain's CDR3 is CASSQSDPGYEQYV. CDR3 DNA: TGCGCCAGCAGTCAATCGGACCCGGGGTACGAGCAGTACGTC.

V and J are TRBV6-2 or TRBV6-3 and TRBJ2-5, with a possible D match to TRBD1 (5 bases). This CDR3 region has 12 residues. V lost 4 bases and J 3 bases, leaving 6 bases between the germline ends. Germline V gives CDR1 MNHEY, CDR2 SVGEGT. The CDR3 region is CASSSREETQYF. In nucleotides, the CDR3 is TGTGCCAGCAGTTCCAGGGAAGAGACCCAGTACTTC.

V usage is TRBV5-4 and J usage is TRBJ1-1, with D unclear. The CDR3 covers 13 residues. Germline CDR1 SGHNT, CDR2 YYREEE (reference sequence). Trimming left V 2 bases short and J 1 base short, with 6 bases between. The CDR3 DNA sequence: TGTGCCAGCAGCTTTGGGGAGAACACTGAAGCTTTCTTT. Its protein is CASSFGENTEAFF.

The V and J genes are TRBV7-9 and TRBJ1-2; no reliable D call. V was trimmed by 5 bases and J by 8 bases, leaving 12 bases between them. The CDR3 totals 12 residues. Germline assignment: CDR1 SEHNR and CDR2 FQNEAQ (reference sequence). The CDR3, as DNA: TGTGCCAGCAGCCCGTTTATGGTGGGCTACACCTTC. It specifies CASSPFMVGYTF.

This rearrangement joins TRBV5-4 to TRBJ2-2, with TRBD1 matching over 8 bases. The CDR3 length is 15 residues. V gave up 4 bases and J gave up 1 base; unmatched junction bases: 3. CDR1 and CDR2 (germline): SGHNT, YYREEE (reference sequence). The CDR3: CASSETGVNTGELFF. The CDR3 DNA follows: TGTGCCAGCAGCGAGACAGGGGTGAACACCGGGGAGCTGTTTTTT.

The chain uses TRBV12-3 or TRBV12-4 and TRBJ2-7; D is unclear. Trimming left V 6 bases short and J 0 bases short, with 9 bases between. This CDR3 has 13 residues. The CDR3 nucleotides are TGTGCCAGCAGCCTGGGATTCTCCTACGAGCAGTACTTC. Amino acids: CASSLGFSYEQYF.

The chain links TRBV28 to TRBJ1-1; D call uncertain. V gave up 6 bases and J gave up 1 base, with 9 bases separating them. The CDR3 runs to 13 residues. Germline-derived CDR1 and CDR2 are MDHEN and SYDVKM. The CDR3 here is CASSSDWNTEAFF. CDR3 nucleotides: TGTGCCAGCAGCTCAGACTGGAACACTGAAGCTTTCTTT.

The chain carries TRBV12-3 or TRBV12-4 and TRBJ1-1, with a tentative D call TRBD1 (5 bases). Trimming took 6 bases from V and 6 from J, leaving 17 bases between them. The CDR3 is 14 residues long. DNA for the CDR3: TGTGCCAGCAGCTCACAGGCTCCGGCCTCTGAAGCTTTCTTT. It translates to CASSSQAPASEAFF.